This T cell receptor (beta chain) was sequenced during a study of shared clonotypes between healthy human individuals. Over several immunoSEQ plates, each subset's genomic DNA was distributed in even portions. Here immunoSEQ multiplex PCR was the method, and the copy in TCRdb shows in-frame clones only, minus some. Of 450,000 to 600,000 clones listed, 79% are singletons. There were no recent acute infections or vaccinations among the donors, who were healthy HIV-negative adults. Every donor was a Caucasian adult from Nashville, Tennessee. This CDR3 spans 12 amino acids. Germline V gene lookup returns CDR1 SQVTM and CDR2 ANQGSEA. V lost 6 bases to trimming and J lost 2 bases, with 10 bases between them.

The chain joins TRBV29-1 to TRBJ2-5, with D uncertain. The sequenced material came from PBMCs. This clonotype originated in a woman aged 40 to 50 in good health. Some clones in this sample may be carry-over from other donors' samples. CDR3 in DNA: TGCAGCGTCGGACGGAGACAAGAGACCCAGTACTTC. Translating gives CSVGRRQETQYF.